This TCR beta chain came from a study of T-cell memory formation after mild COVID-19. Whole-study findings and limits: Detection of some responders pre-infection suggested pre-existing cross-reactive memory T cells participated.

This clonotype was observed many times. Its specificity is unknown. TCRdb fed the 5' RACE reads into MiXCR, producing one record per CDR3 protein. The table lists around 200,000 distinct CDR3 sequences, about a fifth of them singletons. Germline CDR1 reads MNHEY; CDR2 reads SVGAGI. The CDR3 spans 14 residues. J lost 9 bases, V lost 0 bases, and 5 bases had no gene match. The specimen sequenced was PBMCs or a T cell subset sorted from them (not recorded which). The TCR originated in an adult woman who had mild COVID-19 (a few samples of this study predate the infection). Cell type and time point are not known. The V and J genes are TRBV6-5 and TRBJ2-1, with 7 nucleotides matching TRBD1. Written as DNA, the CDR3 is TGTGCCAGCAGTTACTCGACAGGGATCGTTGAGCAGTTCTTC. This translates into CASSYSTGIVEQFF.